This T cell receptor beta chain was observed in a study of T cells in Graves' hyperthyroidism and ophthalmopathy. Amplification of TCR beta CDR3 regions used RNA as the template. Researchers ran a first-round RT-PCR on the TCR CDR3 using the HTBI primer set. TCRdb re-analysed the multiplex PCR reads in MiXCR, keeping a single row per CDR3 protein. The sample consists of under 350,000 distinct CDR3 sequences, roughly 21% of them appearing once. This CDR3 region has 17 residues. The V gene end was trimmed by 4 bases and the J gene end by 6 bases; junction bases not matched to a gene: 8. Germline CDR1 is KGHDR and CDR2 is SFDVKD. This clonotype has just a few counts.

Sequencing used blood. This TCR was sampled from a woman between 50 and 59 years old with Graves' hyperthyroidism. V usage is TRBV24-1 and J usage is TRBJ2-1; the match to TRBD2 covers 13 bases. The CDR3, as DNA: TGTGCCACCAGTGAAACTAGCGGGAGGGGCCCAAGCAATGAGCAGTTCTTC. This sequence encodes CATSETSGRGPSNEQFF.